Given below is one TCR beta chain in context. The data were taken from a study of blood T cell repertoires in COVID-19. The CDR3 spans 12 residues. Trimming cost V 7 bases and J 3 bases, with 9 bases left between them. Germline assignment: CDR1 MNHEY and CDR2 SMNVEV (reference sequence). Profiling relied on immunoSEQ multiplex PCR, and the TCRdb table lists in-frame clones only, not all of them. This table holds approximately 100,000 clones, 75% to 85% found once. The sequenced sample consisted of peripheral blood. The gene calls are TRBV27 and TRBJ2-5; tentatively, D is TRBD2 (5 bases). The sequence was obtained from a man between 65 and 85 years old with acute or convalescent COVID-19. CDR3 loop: CASTPTKETQYF. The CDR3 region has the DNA TGTGCCAGCACCCCGACTAAAGAGACCCAGTACTTC.